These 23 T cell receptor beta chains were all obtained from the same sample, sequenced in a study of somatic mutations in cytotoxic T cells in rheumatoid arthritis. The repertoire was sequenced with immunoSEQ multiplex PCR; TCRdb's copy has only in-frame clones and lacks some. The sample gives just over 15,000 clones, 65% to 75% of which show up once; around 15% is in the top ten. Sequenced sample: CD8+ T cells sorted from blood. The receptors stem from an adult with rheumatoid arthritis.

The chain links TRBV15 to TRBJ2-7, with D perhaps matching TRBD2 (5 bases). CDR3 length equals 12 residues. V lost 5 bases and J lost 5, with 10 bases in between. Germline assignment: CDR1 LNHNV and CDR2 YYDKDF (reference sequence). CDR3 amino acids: CATSLRENEQYF. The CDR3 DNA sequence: TGTGCCACCAGCTTACGGGAAAACGAGCAGTACTTC.

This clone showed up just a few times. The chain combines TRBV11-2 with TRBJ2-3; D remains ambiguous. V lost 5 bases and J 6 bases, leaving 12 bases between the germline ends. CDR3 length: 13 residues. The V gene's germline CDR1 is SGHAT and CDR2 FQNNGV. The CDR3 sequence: CASSRVRWDTQYF. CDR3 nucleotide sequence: TGTGCCAGCAGCAGGGTACGGTGGGATACGCAGTATTTT.

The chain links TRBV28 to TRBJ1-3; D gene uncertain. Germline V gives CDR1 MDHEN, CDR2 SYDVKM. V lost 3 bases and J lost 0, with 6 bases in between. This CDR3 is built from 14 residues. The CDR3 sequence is CASSFGYSGNTIYF. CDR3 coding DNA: TGTGCCAGCAGTTTCGGATACTCTGGAAACACCATATATTTT.

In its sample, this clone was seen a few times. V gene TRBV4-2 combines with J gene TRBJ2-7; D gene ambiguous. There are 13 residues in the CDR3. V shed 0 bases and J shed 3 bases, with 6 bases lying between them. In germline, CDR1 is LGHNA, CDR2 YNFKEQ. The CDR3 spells CASSQDGVYEQYF. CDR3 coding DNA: TGTGCCAGCAGCCAAGACGGAGTCTACGAGCAGTACTTC.

CDR3 loop: CASSSYTGVDYEQYF. The CDR3 DNA sequence: TGTGCCAGCAGCTCCTATACAGGGGTTGACTACGAGCAGTACTTC. The chain couples TRBV7-8 to TRBJ2-7; TRBD1 aligns across 7 bases. Germline trimming cut 4 bases from V and 3 bases from J; bases unmatched to any gene: 9. Germline V gene data show CDR1 as SGHVS and CDR2 as FQNEAQ. The CDR3 is 15 residues long.

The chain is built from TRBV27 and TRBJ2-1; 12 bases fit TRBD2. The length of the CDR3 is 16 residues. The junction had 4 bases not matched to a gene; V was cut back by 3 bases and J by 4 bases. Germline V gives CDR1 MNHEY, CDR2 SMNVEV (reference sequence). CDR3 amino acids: CASSFLAGGPYNEQFF. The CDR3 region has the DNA TGTGCCAGCAGTTTCCTAGCGGGGGGGCCGTACAATGAGCAGTTCTTC.

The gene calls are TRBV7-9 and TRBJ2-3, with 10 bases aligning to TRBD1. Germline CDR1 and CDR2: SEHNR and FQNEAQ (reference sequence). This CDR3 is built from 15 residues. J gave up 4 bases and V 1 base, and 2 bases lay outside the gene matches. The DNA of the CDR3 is TGTGCCAGCAGCTTAGGGACAGGGGGGCCAGATACGCAGTATTTT. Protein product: CASSLGTGGPDTQYF.

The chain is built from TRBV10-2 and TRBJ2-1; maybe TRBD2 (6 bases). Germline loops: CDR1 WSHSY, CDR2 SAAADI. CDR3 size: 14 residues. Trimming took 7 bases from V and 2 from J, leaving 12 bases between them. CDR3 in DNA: TGCGCCAGCACCGGGACTGGGACCTACAATGAGCAGTTCTTC. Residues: CASTGTGTYNEQFF.

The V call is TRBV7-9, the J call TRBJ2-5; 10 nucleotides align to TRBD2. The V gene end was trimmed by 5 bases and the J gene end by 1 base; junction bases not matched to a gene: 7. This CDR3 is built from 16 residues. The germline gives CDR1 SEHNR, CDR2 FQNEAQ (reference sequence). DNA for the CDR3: TGTGCCAGCAGCCCTCCGGGACTAGCGACCCAAGAGACCCAGTACTTC. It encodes CASSPPGLATQETQYF.

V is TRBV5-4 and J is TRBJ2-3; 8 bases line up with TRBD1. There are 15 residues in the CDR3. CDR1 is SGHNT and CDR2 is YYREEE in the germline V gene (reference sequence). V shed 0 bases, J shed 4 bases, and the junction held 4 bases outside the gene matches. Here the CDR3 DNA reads TGTGCCAGCAGCTTGGTGCAGGGGGCTTCAGATACGCAGTATTTT. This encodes CASSLVQGASDTQYF.

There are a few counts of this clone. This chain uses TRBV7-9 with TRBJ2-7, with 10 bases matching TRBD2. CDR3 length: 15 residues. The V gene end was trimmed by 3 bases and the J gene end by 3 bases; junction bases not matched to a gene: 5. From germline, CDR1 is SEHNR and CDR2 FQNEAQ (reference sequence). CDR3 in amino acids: CASSFPLAGYYEQYF. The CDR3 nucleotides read TGTGCCAGCAGCTTCCCACTAGCGGGATACTACGAGCAGTACTTC.

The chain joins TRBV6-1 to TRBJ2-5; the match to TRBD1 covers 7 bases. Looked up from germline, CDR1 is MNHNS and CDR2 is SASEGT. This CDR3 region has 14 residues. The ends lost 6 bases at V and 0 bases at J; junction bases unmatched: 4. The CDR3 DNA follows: TGTGCCAGCAGGGAGACAGGGAACCAAGAGACCCAGTACTTC. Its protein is CASRETGNQETQYF.

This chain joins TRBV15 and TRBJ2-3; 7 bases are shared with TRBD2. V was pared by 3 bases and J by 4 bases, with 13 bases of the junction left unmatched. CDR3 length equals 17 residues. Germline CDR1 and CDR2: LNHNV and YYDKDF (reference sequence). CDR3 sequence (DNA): TGTGCCACCAGCAGCCTTAACCTGGGGGGGAGCGCAGATACGCAGTATTTT. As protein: CATSSLNLGGSADTQYF.

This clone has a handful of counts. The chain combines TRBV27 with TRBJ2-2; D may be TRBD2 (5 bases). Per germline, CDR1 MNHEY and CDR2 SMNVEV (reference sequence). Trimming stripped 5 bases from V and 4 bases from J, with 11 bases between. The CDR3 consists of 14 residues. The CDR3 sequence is CASSVGRVTGELFF. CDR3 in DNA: TGTGCCAGCAGTGTGGGGAGAGTCACCGGGGAGCTGTTTTTT.

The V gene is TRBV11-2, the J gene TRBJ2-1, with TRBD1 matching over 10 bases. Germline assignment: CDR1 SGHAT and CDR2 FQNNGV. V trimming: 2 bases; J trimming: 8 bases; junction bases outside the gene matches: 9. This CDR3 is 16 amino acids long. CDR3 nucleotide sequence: TGTGCCAGCAGCTTATTTTGGACAGGGGGTCGGTATGAGCAGTTCTTC. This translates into CASSLFWTGGRYEQFF.

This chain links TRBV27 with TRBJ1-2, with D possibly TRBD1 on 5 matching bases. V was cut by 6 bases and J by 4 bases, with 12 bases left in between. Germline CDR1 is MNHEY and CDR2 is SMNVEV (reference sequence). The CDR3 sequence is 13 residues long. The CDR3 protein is CASRPSGGYGYTF. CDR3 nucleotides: TGTGCCAGCAGGCCAAGCGGGGGCTATGGCTACACCTTC.

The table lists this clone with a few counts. For the CDR3, the DNA is TGTGCCAGCAGCTTACCACGGGGGGCCTCGAACACCGGGGAGCTGTTTTTT. It translates to CASSLPRGASNTGELFF. The rearrangement links TRBV7-8 to TRBJ2-2; TRBD2 might be the D (7 bases). Germline values: CDR1 SGHVS, CDR2 FQNEAQ. The germline V and J ends were trimmed by 2 bases and 0 bases, with 13 bases remaining between them. This CDR3 region has 17 residues.

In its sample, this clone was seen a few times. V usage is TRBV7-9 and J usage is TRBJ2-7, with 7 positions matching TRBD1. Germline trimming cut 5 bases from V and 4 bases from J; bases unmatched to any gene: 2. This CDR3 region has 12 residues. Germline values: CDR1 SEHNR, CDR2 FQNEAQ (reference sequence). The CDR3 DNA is TGTGCCAGCAGCCCGACAGGGTACGAGCAGTACTTC. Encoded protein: CASSPTGYEQYF.

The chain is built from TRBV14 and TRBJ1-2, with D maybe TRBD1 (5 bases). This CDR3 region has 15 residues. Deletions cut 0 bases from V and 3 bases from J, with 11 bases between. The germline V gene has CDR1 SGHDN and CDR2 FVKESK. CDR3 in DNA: TGTGCCAGCAGCCAAGATAGCTCGGGACACTATGGCTACACCTTC. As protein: CASSQDSSGHYGYTF.

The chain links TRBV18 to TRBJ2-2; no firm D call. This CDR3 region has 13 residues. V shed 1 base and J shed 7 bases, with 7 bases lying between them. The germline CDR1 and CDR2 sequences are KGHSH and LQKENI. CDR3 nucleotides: TGTGCCAGCTCACCACAGAGGAGCGGGGAGCTGTTTTTT. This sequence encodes CASSPQRSGELFF. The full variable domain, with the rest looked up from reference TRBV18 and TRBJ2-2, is NAGVMQNPRHLVRRRGQEARLRCSPMKGHSHVYWYRQLPEEGLKFMVYLQKENIIDESGMPKERFSAEFPKEGPSILRIQQVVRGDSAAYFCASSPQRSGELFFGEGSRLTVL.

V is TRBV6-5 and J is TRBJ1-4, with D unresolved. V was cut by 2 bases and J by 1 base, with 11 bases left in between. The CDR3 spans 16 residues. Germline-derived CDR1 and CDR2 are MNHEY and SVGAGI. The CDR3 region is CASSYRGEGTNEKLFF. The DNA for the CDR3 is TGTGCCAGCAGTTACCGCGGGGAGGGAACTAATGAAAAACTGTTTTTT.

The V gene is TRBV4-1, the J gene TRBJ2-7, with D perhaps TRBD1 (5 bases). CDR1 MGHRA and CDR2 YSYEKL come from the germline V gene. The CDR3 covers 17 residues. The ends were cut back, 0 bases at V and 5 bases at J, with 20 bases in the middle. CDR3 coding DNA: TGCGCCAGCAGCCAAGATTTTAAACAGGAGCTTTCCGACGAGCAGTACTTC. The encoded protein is CASSQDFKQELSDEQYF.

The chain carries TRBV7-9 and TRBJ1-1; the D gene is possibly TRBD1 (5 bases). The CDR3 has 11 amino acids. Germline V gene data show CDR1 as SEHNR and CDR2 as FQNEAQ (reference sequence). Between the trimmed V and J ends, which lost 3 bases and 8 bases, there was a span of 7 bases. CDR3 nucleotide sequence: TGTGCCAGCAGCTTGGGGACCGAAGCTTTCTTT. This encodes CASSLGTEAFF.